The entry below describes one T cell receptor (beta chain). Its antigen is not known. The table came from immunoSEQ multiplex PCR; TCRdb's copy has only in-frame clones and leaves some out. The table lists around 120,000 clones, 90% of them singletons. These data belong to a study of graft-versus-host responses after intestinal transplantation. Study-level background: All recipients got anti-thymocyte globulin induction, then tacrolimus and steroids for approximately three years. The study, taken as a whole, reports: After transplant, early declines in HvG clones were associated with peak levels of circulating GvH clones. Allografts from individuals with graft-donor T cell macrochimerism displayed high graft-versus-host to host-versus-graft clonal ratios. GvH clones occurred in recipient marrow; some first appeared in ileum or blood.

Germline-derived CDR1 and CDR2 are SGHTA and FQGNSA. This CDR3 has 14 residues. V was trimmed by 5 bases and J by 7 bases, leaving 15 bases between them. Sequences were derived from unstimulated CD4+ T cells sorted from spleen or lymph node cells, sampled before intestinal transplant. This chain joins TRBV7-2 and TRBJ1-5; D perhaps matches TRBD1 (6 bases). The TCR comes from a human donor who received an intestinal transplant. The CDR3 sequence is CASSTTGRFQPQHF. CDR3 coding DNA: TGTGCCAGCAGCACGACAGGTCGGTTCCAGCCCCAGCATTTT.